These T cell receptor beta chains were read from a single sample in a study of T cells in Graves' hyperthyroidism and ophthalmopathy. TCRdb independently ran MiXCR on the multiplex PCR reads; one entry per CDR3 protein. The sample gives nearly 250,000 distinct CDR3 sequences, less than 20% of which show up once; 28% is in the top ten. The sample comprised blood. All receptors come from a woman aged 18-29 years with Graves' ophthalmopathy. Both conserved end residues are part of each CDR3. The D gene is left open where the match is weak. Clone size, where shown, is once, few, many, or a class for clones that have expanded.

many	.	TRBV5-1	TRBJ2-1	CASSLVAQGSEDEQFF	TGCGCCAGCAGCTTGGTCGCGCAGGGTAGTGAGGATGAGCAGTTCTTC
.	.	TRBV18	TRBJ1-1	CASSEPGDTEAFF	TGTGCCAGCTCAGAACCAGGGGACACTGAAGCTTTCTTT
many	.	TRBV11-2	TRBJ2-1	CASSRQVISYNEQFF	TGTGCCAGCAGCCGACAGGTTATCTCCTACAATGAGCAGTTCTTC
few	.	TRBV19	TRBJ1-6	CASRVASSYNSPLHF	TGTGCCAGTCGAGTAGCGAGCTCCTATAATTCACCCCTCCACTTT
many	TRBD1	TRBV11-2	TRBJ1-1	CASSFPGQGPRNTEAFF	TGTGCCAGCAGCTTCCCGGGACAGGGGCCCCGGAACACTGAAGCTTTCTTT
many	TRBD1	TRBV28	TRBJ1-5	CASSPPGQGVRKPQHF	TGTGCCAGCAGCCCTCCGGGACAGGGGGTTAGGAAGCCCCAGCATTTT
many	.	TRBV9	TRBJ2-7	CASSVSSSYEQYF	TGTGCCAGCAGCGTATCCAGTTCCTACGAGCAGTACTTC
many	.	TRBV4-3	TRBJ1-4	CASSQDWTDNEKLFF	TGCGCCAGCAGCCAAGACTGGACAGATAATGAAAAACTGTTTTTT
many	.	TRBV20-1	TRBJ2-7	CSARGHPRTFYEQYF	TGCAGTGCTAGAGGACACCCTCGGACCTTCTACGAGCAGTACTTC
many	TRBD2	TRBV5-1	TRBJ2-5	CASNQPSGGVETQYF	TGCGCCAGCAACCAGCCTAGCGGGGGTGTCGAGACCCAGTACTTC
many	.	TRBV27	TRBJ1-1	CASSLSVGAAGAEAFF	TGTGCCAGCAGTTTATCCGTGGGAGCAGCTGGGGCTGAAGCTTTCTTT
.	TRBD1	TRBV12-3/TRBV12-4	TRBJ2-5	CASSFTGTGPEETQYF	TGTGCCAGCAGTTTTACCGGGACAGGGCCTGAAGAGACCCAGTACTTC
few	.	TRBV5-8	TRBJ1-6	CASSSRVNSPLHF	TGTGCCAGCAGCAGTCGGGTTAATTCACCCCTCCACTTT
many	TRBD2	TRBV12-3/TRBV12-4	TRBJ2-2	CASSFPRSGSWAGELFF	TGTGCCAGCAGTTTTCCTCGAAGCGGGAGCTGGGCGGGGGAGCTGTTTTTT
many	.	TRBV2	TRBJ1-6	CASTSGGSYSPLHF	TGTGCCAGCACCTCCGGGGGTTCTTATTCACCCCTCCACTTT
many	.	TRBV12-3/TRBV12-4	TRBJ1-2	CASSPSSNYGYTF	TGTGCCAGCAGCCCAAGTTCTAACTATGGCTACACCTTC
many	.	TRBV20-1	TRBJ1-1	CSAPKQVKNTEAFF	TGCAGTGCCCCGAAACAGGTCAAGAACACTGAAGCTTTCTTT
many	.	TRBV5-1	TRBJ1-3	CASSLTGPRDGNTIYF	TGCGCCAGCAGCTTGACAGGACCCCGTGACGGAAACACCATATATTTT
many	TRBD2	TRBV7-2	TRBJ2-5	CASSPHGLAVGRTQYF	TGTGCCAGCAGCCCCCACGGACTAGCGGTGGGCCGGACCCAGTACTTC
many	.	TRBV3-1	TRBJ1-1	CASSQRVLGRGAEAFF	TGTGCCAGCAGCCAAAGGGTATTGGGCAGGGGCGCTGAAGCTTTCTTT
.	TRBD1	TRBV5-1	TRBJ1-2	CASSSIPGQGMGGYTF	TGCGCCAGCAGCTCCATTCCGGGACAGGGGATGGGTGGCTACACCTTC
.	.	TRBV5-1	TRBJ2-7	CASSLASEQYF	TGCGCCAGCAGCTTGGCCTCCGAGCAGTACTTC
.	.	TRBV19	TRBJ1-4	CASSIDGTNEKLFF	TGTGCCAGTAGTATAGACGGGACTAACGAAAAACTGTTTTTT
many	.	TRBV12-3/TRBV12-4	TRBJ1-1	CASTQLTNTEAFF	TGTGCCAGCACCCAACTAACGAACACTGAAGCTTTCTTT
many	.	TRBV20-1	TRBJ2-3	CSARSSGLRGPDTQYF	TGCAGTGCTAGATCCTCCGGGCTAAGGGGCCCAGATACGCAGTATTTT
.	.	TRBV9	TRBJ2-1	CASSETSSSYNEQFF	TGTGCCAGCAGCGAAACTAGCAGCTCCTACAATGAGCAGTTCTTC
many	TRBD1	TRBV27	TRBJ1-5	CASRSSGQGGNQPQHF	TGTGCCAGCAGGAGTTCCGGACAGGGGGGCAATCAGCCCCAGCATTTT
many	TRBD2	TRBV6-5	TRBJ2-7	CASSYSLAGKAEQYF	TGTGCCAGCAGTTACAGTCTAGCGGGTAAGGCCGAGCAGTACTTC
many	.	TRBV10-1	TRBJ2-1	CASSGREILNGAYNEQFF	TGCGCCAGCAGTGGCCGGGAAATTCTAAATGGGGCCTACAATGAGCAGTTCTTC
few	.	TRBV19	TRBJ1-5	CASSIVYGWKQPQHF	TGTGCCAGTAGTATAGTGTACGGGTGGAAGCAGCCCCAGCATTTT
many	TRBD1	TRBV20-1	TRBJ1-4	CSASDRQGAINEKLFF	TGCAGTGCTAGTGATAGGCAGGGGGCCATCAATGAAAAACTGTTTTTT
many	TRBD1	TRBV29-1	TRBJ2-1	CSVPGTGDTYNEQFF	TGCAGCGTCCCCGGGACAGGGGATACCTACAATGAGCAGTTCTTC